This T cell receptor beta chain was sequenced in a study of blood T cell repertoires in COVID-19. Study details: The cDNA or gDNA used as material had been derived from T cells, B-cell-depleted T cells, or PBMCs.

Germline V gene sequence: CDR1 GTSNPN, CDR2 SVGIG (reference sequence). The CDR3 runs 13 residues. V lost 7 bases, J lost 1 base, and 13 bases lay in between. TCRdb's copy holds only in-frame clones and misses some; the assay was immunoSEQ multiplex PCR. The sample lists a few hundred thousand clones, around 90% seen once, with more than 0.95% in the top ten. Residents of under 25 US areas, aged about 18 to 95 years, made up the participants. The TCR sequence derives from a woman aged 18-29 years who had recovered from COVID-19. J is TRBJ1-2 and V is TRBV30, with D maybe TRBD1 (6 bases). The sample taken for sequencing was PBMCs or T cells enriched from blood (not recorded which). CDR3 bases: TGTGCCTTCTCACAGGGTAATAACTATGGCTACACCTTC. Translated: CAFSQGNNYGYTF.